Below are 15 T cell receptor beta chains sequenced from a single sample in a study of blood T cell repertoires in COVID-19. TCRdb keeps only in-frame clones here, not all; method: immunoSEQ multiplex PCR. In the table there are over 75,000 clones, about 91% of which are singletons. Sequencing was performed on peripheral blood. All receptors derive from a middle-aged man with COVID-19, enrolled during active disease.

The rearrangement links TRBV6-2 or TRBV6-3 to TRBJ1-1, with unresolved D. Germline CDR1 reads MNHEY; CDR2 reads SVGEGT. CDR3 length: 12 amino acids. Trimming removed 1 base from V and 7 bases from J, with 7 bases in between. CDR3 DNA: TGTGCCAGCAGTTACTTGGAGGGTGAAGCTTTCTTT. It specifies CASSYLEGEAFF.

This chain joins TRBV5-1 and TRBJ2-7; D is perhaps TRBD1 (7 bases). With 4 bases removed from V and 3 bases from J, the gap between germline ends came to 17 bases. Germline lookup yields CDR1 SGHRS and CDR2 YFSETQ. The CDR3 sequence is 15 residues long. The CDR3 bases are TGCGCCAGCAGCCCTCAGACAGGGACTTTCTACGAGCAGTACTTC. Protein sequence: CASSPQTGTFYEQYF.

A few counts support this clone. This chain links TRBV27 with TRBJ1-1; no clear D. This CDR3 has 15 residues. V dropped 5 bases and J dropped 3 bases, with 16 bases sitting between them. CDR1 and CDR2 from the germline V gene are MNHEY and SMNVEV (reference sequence). The CDR3 is CASSPRVPRDTEAFF. In DNA form, the CDR3 reads TGTGCCAGCAGTCCTCGGGTCCCTCGGGACACTGAAGCTTTCTTT.

CDR3 in DNA: TGTGCCAGCAGTGGACAGGGACAGGGGAATCAGCCCCAGCATTTT. Its protein product is CASSGQGQGNQPQHF. The chain couples TRBV28 to TRBJ1-5, with 10 bases fitting TRBD1. Germline assignment: CDR1 MDHEN and CDR2 SYDVKM. The CDR3 covers 15 residues. After removal of 5 bases from V and 4 bases from J, the junction contained 5 bases not matched to a gene.

The V call is TRBV20-1, the J call TRBJ1-2; D might be TRBD1 (5 bases). With 5 bases removed from V and 4 bases from J, the gap between germline ends came to 8 bases. The germline V gene has CDR1 DFQATT and CDR2 SNEGSKA (reference sequence). This CDR3 is 11 amino acids long. CDR3 nucleotide sequence: TGCAGTGCTGCAGACAGCTATGGCTACACCTTC. Amino acids: CSAADSYGYTF.

The chain joins TRBV4-3 to TRBJ2-2; D is unresolved. Germline values: CDR1 LGHNA, CDR2 YSLEER. V gave up 1 base and J gave up 6 bases, with 9 bases separating them. The CDR3 runs 14 residues. DNA for the CDR3: TGCGCCAGCAGCCAAGGCTCAGTTGCCGGGGAGCTGTTTTTT. Its translation: CASSQGSVAGELFF.

This sequence joins TRBV6-6 and TRBJ2-5; a weak D match, TRBD1 (6 bases). V lost 0 bases and J lost 3, with 8 bases in between. Germline CDR1 is MNHNY and CDR2 is SVGAGI (reference sequence). This CDR3 has 14 residues. CDR3 DNA sequence: TGTGCCAGCAGTTACTCGAACAGGGAAGAGACCCAGTACTTC. It specifies CASSYSNREETQYF.

V usage is TRBV18 and J usage is TRBJ1-2; D is unresolved. CDR3 length: 11 residues. Trimming cost V 5 bases and J 2 bases, with 3 bases left between them. CDR1 is KGHSH and CDR2 is LQKENI in the germline V gene. For the CDR3, the DNA is TGTGCCAGCTCAGAGAACTATGGCTACACCTTC. Translating it yields CASSENYGYTF. The full variable domain, completed using reference TRBV18 and TRBJ1-2, is NAGVMQNPRHLVRRRGQEARLRCSPMKGHSHVYWYRQLPEEGLKFMVYLQKENIIDESGMPKERFSAEFPKEGPSILRIQQVVRGDSAAYFCASSENYGYTFGSGTRLTVV.

The gene calls are TRBV19 and TRBJ1-5; 8 bases line up with TRBD1. Germline loops: CDR1 LNHDA, CDR2 SQIVND (reference sequence). After removal of 6 bases from V and 6 bases from J, the junction contained 7 bases not matched to a gene. The CDR3 has 14 amino acids. The CDR3 DNA reads as TGTGCCAGTAGCCGTGACAGGGGTTTTCAGCCCCAGCATTTT. Its translation is CASSRDRGFQPQHF.

The chain has TRBV5-1 and TRBJ2-2, with a tentative D call TRBD2 (5 bases). Between the trimmed V and J ends, which lost 4 bases and 7 bases, there was a span of 8 bases. Germline V gene sequence: CDR1 SGHRS, CDR2 YFSETQ. The CDR3 has 12 amino acids. CDR3 coding DNA: TGCGCCAGCAGCCGGGGAAGCGGGGAGCTGTTTTTT. It specifies CASSRGSGELFF.

The gene calls are TRBV2 and TRBJ2-7; possibly TRBD2 for D (5 bases). This CDR3 region has 13 residues. Germline CDR1 reads SNHLY; CDR2 reads FYNNEI. The V end was cut by 6 bases, the J end by 6 bases, with 15 bases between. CDR3 nucleotides: TGTGCCAGCAGCCGGTCCGGGGTAGGCGAGCAGTACTTC. Its protein product is CASSRSGVGEQYF.

The rearrangement joins TRBV10-3 to TRBJ1-2; a possible D gene is TRBD1 (5 bases). V lost 8 bases, J lost 3 bases, and 10 bases lay in between. There are 12 residues in the CDR3. CDR1 is ENHRY and CDR2 is SYGVKD in the germline V gene. The CDR3, as DNA: TGTGCCATCGCCAGGGTAGACTATGGCTACACCTTC. Residues: CAIARVDYGYTF.

J is TRBJ2-7 and V is TRBV21-1; the table calls TRBD1, which could not be checked here. TRBV21-1 is a documented pseudogene. The CDR3 spans 13 residues. The CDR3 DNA is TGTGCCAGCAGCAAAGTCGGAACGGTTCCAGGGTACTTC. It translates to CASSKVGTVPGYF.

A few counts support this clone. A read error may account for a junction end that differs from germline. The V call is TRBV7-9, the J call TRBJ2-2, with 11 bases aligning to TRBD2. Germline values: CDR1 SEHNR, CDR2 FQNEAQ (reference sequence). The CDR3 covers 15 residues. CDR3 protein: CASSLAGGTTGELFF. In DNA, the CDR3 is TGTGCCAGCAGCCTAGCGGGGGGTACAACCGGGGAGCTGTTTTTT.

This chain links TRBV11-3 with TRBJ1-1, with no clear D. Germline V gives CDR1 SGHNT, CDR2 YENEEA. The CDR3 extends over 13 amino acids. Trimming stripped 0 bases from V and 3 bases from J, with 5 bases between. Here the CDR3 DNA reads TGTGCCAGCAGCTTAGACAGTTACACTGAAGCTTTCTTT. Translating gives CASSLDSYTEAFF.